The clone carrying this T cell receptor (beta chain) has a single count. This specimen comes from a study of long-term antiretroviral therapy in people with HIV. On the study more broadly: By about a decade, the earliest samples predate the 2015 immediate-ART recommendation.

Sequencing used immunoSEQ v3.0 at survey level. Data came from immunoSEQ multiplex PCR; TCRdb stores just in-frame clones and leaves some out. The repertoire consists of approximately 30,000 clones, with around 97% occurring once and the leading ten covering approximately 1.9%. The CDR3 loop spans 19 amino acids. Trimming took 0 bases from V and 8 from J; bases not matched to a gene: 17. The germline CDR1 and CDR2 sequences are LNHDA and SQIVND (reference sequence). From each donor, at least one pre-ART PBMC sample and at least two post-ART PBMC samples were obtained. The chain joins TRBV19 to TRBJ2-1; the match to TRBD2 covers 9 bases. The clonotype comes from a man aged 30 to 45 with HIV. This specimen was unsorted PBMCs, taken 7.6 years after starting antiretroviral therapy. CDR3 residues: CASSIDPTLAASGTDEQFF. CDR3 DNA: TGTGCCAGTAGTATAGATCCAACGTTGGCGGCTAGCGGGACTGATGAGCAGTTCTTC.